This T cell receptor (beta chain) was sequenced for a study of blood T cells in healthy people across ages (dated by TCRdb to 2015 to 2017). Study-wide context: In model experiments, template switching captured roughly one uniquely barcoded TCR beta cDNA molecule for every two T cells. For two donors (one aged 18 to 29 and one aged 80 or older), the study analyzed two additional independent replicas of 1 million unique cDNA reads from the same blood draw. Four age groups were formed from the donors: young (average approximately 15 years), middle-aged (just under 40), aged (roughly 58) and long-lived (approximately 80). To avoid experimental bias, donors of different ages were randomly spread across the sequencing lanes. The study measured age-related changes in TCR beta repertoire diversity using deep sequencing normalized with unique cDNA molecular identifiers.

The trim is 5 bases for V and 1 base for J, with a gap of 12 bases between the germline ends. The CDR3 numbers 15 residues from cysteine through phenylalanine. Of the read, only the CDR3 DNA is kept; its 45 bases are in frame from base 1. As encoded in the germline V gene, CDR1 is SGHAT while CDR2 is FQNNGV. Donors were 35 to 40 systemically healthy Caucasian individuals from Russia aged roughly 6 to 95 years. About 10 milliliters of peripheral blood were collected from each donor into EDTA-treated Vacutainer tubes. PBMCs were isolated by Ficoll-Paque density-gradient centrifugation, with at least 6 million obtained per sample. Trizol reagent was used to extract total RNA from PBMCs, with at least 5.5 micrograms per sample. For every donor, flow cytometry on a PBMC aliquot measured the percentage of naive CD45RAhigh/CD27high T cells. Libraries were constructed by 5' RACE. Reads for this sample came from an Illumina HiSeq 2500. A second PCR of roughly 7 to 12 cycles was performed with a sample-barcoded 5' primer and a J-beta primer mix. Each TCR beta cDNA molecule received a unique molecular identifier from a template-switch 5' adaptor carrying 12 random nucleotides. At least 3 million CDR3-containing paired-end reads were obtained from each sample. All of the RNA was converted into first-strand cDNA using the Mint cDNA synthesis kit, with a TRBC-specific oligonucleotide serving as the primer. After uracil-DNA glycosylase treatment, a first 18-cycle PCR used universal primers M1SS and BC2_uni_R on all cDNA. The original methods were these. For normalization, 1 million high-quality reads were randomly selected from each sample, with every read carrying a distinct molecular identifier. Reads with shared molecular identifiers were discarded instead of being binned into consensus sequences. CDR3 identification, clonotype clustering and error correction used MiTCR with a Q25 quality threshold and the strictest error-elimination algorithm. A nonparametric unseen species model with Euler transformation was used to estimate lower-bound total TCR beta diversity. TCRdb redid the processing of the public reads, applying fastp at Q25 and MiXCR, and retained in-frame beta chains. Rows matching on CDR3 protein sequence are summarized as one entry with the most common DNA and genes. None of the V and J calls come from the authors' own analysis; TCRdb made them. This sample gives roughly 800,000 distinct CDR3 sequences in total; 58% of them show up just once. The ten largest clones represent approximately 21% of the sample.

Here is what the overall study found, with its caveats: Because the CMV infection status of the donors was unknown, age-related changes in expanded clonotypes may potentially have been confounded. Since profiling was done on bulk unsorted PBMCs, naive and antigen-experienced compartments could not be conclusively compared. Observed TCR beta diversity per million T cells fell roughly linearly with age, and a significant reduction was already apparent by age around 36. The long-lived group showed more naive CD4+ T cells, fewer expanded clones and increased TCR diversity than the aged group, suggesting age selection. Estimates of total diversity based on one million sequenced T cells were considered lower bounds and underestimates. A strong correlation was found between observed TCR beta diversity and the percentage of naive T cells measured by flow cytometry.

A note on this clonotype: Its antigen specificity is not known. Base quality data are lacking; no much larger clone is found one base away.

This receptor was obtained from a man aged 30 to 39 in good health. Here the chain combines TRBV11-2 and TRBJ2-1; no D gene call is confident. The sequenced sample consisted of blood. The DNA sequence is TGTGCCAGCAGCAAACCGGGCCCTTCCTACAATGAGCAGTTCTTC. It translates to CASSKPGPSYNEQFF.